This TCR beta chain was sequenced for a study of T-cell reconstitution after alpha-beta-depleted transplantation in children (dated by TCRdb to 2016 to 2018). For context, the study as a whole: The study quantitatively tracked T-cell immune reconstitution after TCRalphabeta/CD19-depleted allogeneic hematopoietic cell transplantation in children using TCR repertoire profiling. Overall study outcomes, separate from this receptor: In some patients, the high TCRbeta diversity seen at day 60 was put down to recipient T cells and intrathymic progenitors that had survived conditioning. About two months after transplant, the apparently early recovery of alphabetaT-cell counts reportedly depended on just several hundred clones that had expanded rapidly and came from non-depleted graft cells. Over subsequent months, a decline in hyperexpanded clone frequencies was noted, and after one year, T-cell counts and TCRbeta diversity were mostly ascribed to newly produced T cells.

Receptor libraries were prepared by PCR. Instrument on record: Illumina HiSeq 2500. TCR library preparation used molecular barcoding, with unique molecular identifiers applied to normalize quantification of the TCRbeta repertoire. TCRdb itself trimmed the public reads at Q25 with fastp, ran MiXCR and retained productive beta chains. All rows with the same CDR3 protein become a single entry with the most common DNA and genes. Within this sample are just over 200,000 distinct CDR3 sequences, with approximately 8.4% of them counted one time only. The top ten constitute about a third of the sample. This clonotype was recorded a few times. This receptor's antigen is unknown. The sample holds no much larger clone one base away, and base qualities are not on file. The sample's treatment or condition label is to be understood as: allogeneic hematopoietic cell transplantation with graft depleted of TCRalphabeta T cells and CD19 B cells. The children who served as transplant recipients had been given grafts of TCRalphabeta/CD19-depleted allogeneic hematopoietic cells.

V is reduced by 6 bases and J by 6 bases, leaving a spacing of 17 bases between them. CDR1 and CDR2, looked up from the germline V gene, are SQVTM and ANQGSEA. From the cysteine up to the phenylalanine, the CDR3 has a length of 13 residues. Solely the CDR3 DNA is kept, with 39 bases framed from the first base. The sequence derives from a male patient between 2 and 10 years old who had a stem cell transplant for acute myeloid leukemia, so the T cells may come from the graft donor. Material: PBMCs, mostly from graft donor cells, obtained 360 days after TCRalphabeta/CD19-depleted stem cell transplant. Recombination connected TRBV29-1 to TRBJ1-2; TRBD1 is possibly the D segment (5 matching bases). The DNA reads TGCAGCGTGGACGGGGACCACCTCCATGGCTACACCTTC. This is translated as CSVDGDHLHGYTF. Outside the CDR3, residues come from the reference TRBV29-1 and TRBJ1-2 proteins, so the full variable domain is: SAVISQKPSRDICQRGTSLTIQCQVDSQVTMMFWYRQQPGQSLTLIATANQGSEATYESGFVIDKFPISRPNLTFSTLTVSNMSPEDSSIYLCSVDGDHLHGYTFGSGTRLTVV.